Shown below are 18 T cell receptor beta chains from a single sample sequenced in a study of blood T cell repertoires in COVID-19. TCRdb's copy holds only in-frame clones and misses some; the assay was immunoSEQ multiplex PCR. The sample comprises fewer than 200,000 clones, approximately 85% of which are singletons, and approximately 9% rests with the top ten. The specimen sequenced was PBMCs or T cells enriched from blood (not recorded which). These receptors originate from a woman aged 18 to 35 who had recovered from COVID-19.

The chain recombines TRBV28 with TRBJ2-2; 7 bases fit TRBD1. J was trimmed by 2 bases and V by 6 bases; bases with no gene match: 6. CDR3 length: 15 amino acids. Germline-derived CDR1 and CDR2 are MDHEN and SYDVKM. CDR3 protein: CASSSDRLNTGELFF. The CDR3 region has the DNA TGTGCCAGCAGCTCGGACAGGCTTAACACCGGGGAGCTGTTTTTT.

The V call is TRBV28, the J call TRBJ1-5, with D hard to call. The V gene lost 6 bases and the J gene lost 5 bases, with 11 bases spanning the gap. The CDR3 sequence is 13 residues long. Germline V gives CDR1 MDHEN, CDR2 SYDVKM. CDR3 in DNA: TGTGCCAGCAGGGGAGGGCCGGATCAGCCCCAGCATTTT. It translates to CASRGGPDQPQHF.

The rearrangement links TRBV28 to TRBJ2-7; D is possibly TRBD2 (6 bases). The CDR3 sequence is 15 residues long. V was pared by 1 base and J by 5 bases, with 15 bases between. Germline V gene data show CDR1 as MDHEN and CDR2 as SYDVKM. The CDR3 region has the DNA TGTGCCAGCAGTTTATTATCTAGGGAGGCCCACGAGCAGTACTTC. It yields the protein CASSLLSREAHEQYF. The full variable domain, completed using reference TRBV28 and TRBJ2-7, is DVKVTQSSRYLVKRTGEKVFLECVQDMDHENMFWYRQDPGLGLRLIYFSYDVKMKEKGDIPEGYSVSREKKERFSLILESASTNQTSMYLCASSLLSREAHEQYFGPGTRLTVT.

This chain links TRBV7-2 with TRBJ2-5; perhaps TRBD1 as D (6 bases). The CDR3 is made up of 15 amino acids. The germline gives CDR1 SGHTA, CDR2 FQGNSA. The V gene lost 1 base and the J gene lost 5 bases, with 14 bases spanning the gap. The CDR3 DNA sequence: TGTGCCAGCAGCTTAGGGGGGCGATTTTTGGAGACCCAGTACTTC. Translated, it gives CASSLGGRFLETQYF.

This chain connects TRBV2 to TRBJ2-1, with D uncertain. The CDR3 runs 13 residues. Germline V gene data show CDR1 as SNHLY and CDR2 as FYNNEI. The ends were cut back, 8 bases at V and 0 bases at J, with 8 bases in the middle. The CDR3 sequence: CASARSSYNEQFF. CDR3 DNA: TGTGCCAGCGCTCGGAGCTCCTACAATGAGCAGTTCTTC. Full variable domain (outside the CDR3, taken from reference TRBV2 and TRBJ2-1): EPEVTQTPSHQVTQMGQEVILRCVPISNHLYFYWYRQILGQKVEFLVSFYNNEISEKSEIFDDQFSVERPDGSNFTLKIRSTKLEDSAMYFCASARSSYNEQFFGPGTRLTVL.

The V gene is TRBV27, the J gene TRBJ1-6; 7 nucleotides line up with TRBD1. Unmatched junction bases numbered 10, after V lost 8 bases and J lost 9 bases. Germline lookup yields CDR1 MNHEY and CDR2 SMNVEV (reference sequence). This CDR3 contains 14 residues. CDR3 protein: CASRRQGEGSPLHF. The CDR3 nucleotides are TGTGCCAGCCGCAGACAGGGCGAGGGTTCACCCCTCCACTTT.

The chain links TRBV3-1 (or the pseudogene TRBV3-2) to TRBJ2-3; D perhaps matches TRBD2 (6 bases). The V gene lost 0 bases and the J gene lost 4 bases, with 17 bases spanning the gap. The CDR3 has 17 residues. Germline V gene data show CDR1 as LGHDT and CDR2 as YNNKEL (reference sequence). The CDR3 DNA reads as TGTGCCAGCAGCCAAGATGGGTATGGAGGGGACGCAGATACGCAGTATTTT. This translates into CASSQDGYGGDADTQYF.

The chain links TRBV5-1 to TRBJ2-2; D is ambiguous. This CDR3 comprises 15 residues. Germline lookup yields CDR1 SGHRS and CDR2 YFSETQ. Trimming took off 0 bases at V and 1 base at J, with 7 bases between the two ends. CDR3 nucleotides: TGCGCCAGCAGCTTGGAACGGTGGAACACCGGGGAGCTGTTTTTT. Translating it yields CASSLERWNTGELFF.

The chain carries TRBV3-1 (or the pseudogene TRBV3-2) and TRBJ2-7; 13 bases line up with TRBD2. The CDR3 totals 16 residues. The V and J ends lost 3 bases and 5 bases, in that order; junction bases with no gene match: 7. The V gene's germline CDR1 is LGHDT and CDR2 YNNKEL (reference sequence). The CDR3, as DNA: TGTGCCAGCAGCCACAAGGGACTAGCGGGATTTGACGAGCAGTACTTC. The encoded protein is CASSHKGLAGFDEQYF.

The chain employs TRBV6-2 or TRBV6-3 and TRBJ1-2; D perhaps matches TRBD1 (5 bases). Germline CDR1 reads MNHEY; CDR2 reads SVGEGT. V was cut by 5 bases and J by 2 bases, with 12 bases left in between. CDR3 length equals 14 residues. CDR3 sequence reads: CASSTYGGNYGYTF. DNA for the CDR3: TGTGCCAGCAGTACGTACGGGGGAAACTATGGCTACACCTTC.

This chain connects TRBV5-4 to TRBJ2-1, with TRBD2 identical over 11 bases. CDR1 and CDR2 from the germline V gene are SGHNT and YYREEE (reference sequence). Unmatched junction bases numbered 8, after V lost 0 bases and J lost 0 bases. The CDR3 totals 19 residues. The CDR3 nucleotides are TGTGCCAGCAGCTTGGTGGATAGCGGGAGGGGTAGCTCCTACAATGAGCAGTTCTTC. Protein sequence: CASSLVDSGRGSSYNEQFF.

This clone occurred once. This chain joins TRBV2 and TRBJ2-2; TRBD2 is a possible D gene (6 bases). The CDR3 contains 15 residues. Germline CDR1 reads SNHLY; CDR2 reads FYNNEI. Trimming cost V 6 bases and J 1 base, with 12 bases left between them. CDR3 DNA: TGTGCCAGCAGCATGGACTATTTGAACACCGGGGAGCTGTTTTTT. Amino acid sequence: CASSMDYLNTGELFF.

The gene calls are TRBV6-5 and TRBJ2-1; TRBD1 matches at 9 bases. The CDR3 totals 15 residues. J gave up 9 bases and V 7 bases, and 13 bases lay outside the gene matches. The germline gives CDR1 MNHEY, CDR2 SVGAGI. The CDR3 region has the DNA TGTGCCAGCATGTCCGGGACAGGGAATGTCGGTGAGCAGTTCTTC. This translates into CASMSGTGNVGEQFF.

CDR3 bases: TGTGCCAGCAGTTTCGAGTATTCACCCCTCCACTTT. It yields the protein CASSFEYSPLHF. The chain is built from TRBV12-3 or TRBV12-4 and TRBJ1-6; D gene unclear. The CDR3 spans 12 residues. The V end lost 3 bases, the J end lost 8 bases, and 5 bases lay between the germline ends.

The V and J genes are TRBV5-1 and TRBJ1-1; perhaps TRBD1 as D (5 bases). Germline-derived CDR1 and CDR2 are SGHRS and YFSETQ. V dropped 3 bases and J dropped 0 bases, with 9 bases sitting between them. CDR3 length: 14 residues. The CDR3 region is CASSSLQVNTEAFF. The CDR3 DNA reads as TGCGCCAGCAGCTCGCTACAGGTGAACACTGAAGCTTTCTTT.

V and J are TRBV7-2 and TRBJ1-5; TRBD1 matches 7 bases. Germline loops: CDR1 SGHTA, CDR2 FQGNSA. The J segment lost 7 bases and the V segment lost 5 bases, leaving 8 bases of the junction unmatched. CDR3 length equals 14 residues. DNA for the CDR3: TGTGCCAGCAGCGACAGGGTTGTTCGCCAGCCCCAGCATTTT. Translated, it gives CASSDRVVRQPQHF.

The rearrangement links TRBV25-1 to TRBJ2-1; TRBD2 matches 9 bases. CDR3 length: 18 amino acids. The germline V gene encodes CDR1 MGHDK and CDR2 SYGVNS. The V segment lost 4 bases and the J segment 1 base; nucleotides outside the gene matches: 11. CDR3 nucleotides: TGTGCCAGCAGTGGGCTAGCGGGATTCCCTTTATCCTACAATGAGCAGTTCTTC. Translating gives CASSGLAGFPLSYNEQFF.

The chain uses TRBV7-2 and TRBJ2-3; tentative D call: TRBD2 (6 bases). The CDR3 loop spans 18 amino acids. Deletions cut 5 bases from V and 1 base from J, with 22 bases between. The V gene's germline CDR1 is SGHTA and CDR2 FQGNSA. CDR3 in amino acids: CASSPRGGGARGTDTQYF. CDR3 sequence (DNA): TGTGCCAGCAGCCCCCGGGGCGGCGGGGCGAGGGGCACAGATACGCAGTATTTT.